This T cell receptor beta chain was identified in a study of early T cells in non-severe SARS-CoV-2 infection. Turning to the study itself: Bulk RNA taken from unsorted whole blood was sequenced, leaving chains unpaired.

TCRdb re-analysed the 5' RACE reads in MiXCR, keeping a single row per CDR3 protein. The profile covers about 76,000 distinct CDR3 sequences, with around 15% appearing a single time and roughly 12% taken by the ten largest. CDR3 size: 13 residues. Trimming stripped 2 bases from V and 0 bases from J, with 8 bases between. The germline V gene has CDR1 SQVTM and CDR2 ANQGSEA. The sequence derives from an adult who was a healthcare worker with PCR-confirmed SARS-CoV-2 infection or an uninfected control (not recorded which). Sequencing was done on a sample of whole blood. V usage is TRBV29-1 and J usage is TRBJ2-7; D gene unclear. CDR3 sequence (DNA): TGCAGCGTTGAAAACCTCTCCTCCTACGAGCAGTACTTC. The encoded protein is CSVENLSSYEQYF.